The present entry profiles one T cell receptor (beta chain) with its context. Clones were read by immunoSEQ multiplex PCR, and TCRdb kept only the in-frame ones, dropping some. The sample shows some 34,000 clones, over 85% of them seen only once. The entry originates in a study of control samples from healthy donors and cancer patients. V lost 2 bases and J lost 7, with 11 bases in between. The CDR3 contains 12 residues. The germline V gene encodes CDR1 GTSNPN and CDR2 SVGIG (reference sequence). Sequenced: PBMCs. This sequence was found in a man aged 35 to 55 with colorectal cancer. This sequence joins TRBV30 and TRBJ1-2; D gene ambiguous. The CDR3 sequence: CAWSPTVGGYTF. The CDR3 coding sequence is TGTGCCTGGAGTCCAACAGTGGGTGGCTACACCTTC.